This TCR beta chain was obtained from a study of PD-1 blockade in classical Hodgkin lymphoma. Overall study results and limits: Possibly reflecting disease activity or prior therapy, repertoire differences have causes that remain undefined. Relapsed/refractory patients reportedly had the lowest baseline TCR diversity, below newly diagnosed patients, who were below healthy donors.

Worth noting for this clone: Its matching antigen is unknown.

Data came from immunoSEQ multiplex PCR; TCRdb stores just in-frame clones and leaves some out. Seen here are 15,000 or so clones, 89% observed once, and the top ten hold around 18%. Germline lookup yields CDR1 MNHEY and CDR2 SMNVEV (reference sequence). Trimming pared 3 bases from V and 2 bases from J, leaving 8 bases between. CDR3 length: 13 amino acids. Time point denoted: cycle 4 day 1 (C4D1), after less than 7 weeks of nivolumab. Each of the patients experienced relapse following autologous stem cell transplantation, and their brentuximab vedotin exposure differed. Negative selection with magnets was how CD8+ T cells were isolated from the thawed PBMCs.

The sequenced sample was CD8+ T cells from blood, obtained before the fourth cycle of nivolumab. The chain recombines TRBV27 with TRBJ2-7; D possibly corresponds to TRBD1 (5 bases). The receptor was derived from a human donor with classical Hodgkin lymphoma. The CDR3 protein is CASSFQGAYEQYF. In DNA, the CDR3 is TGTGCCAGCAGTTTTCAGGGTGCCTACGAGCAGTACTTC.